The T cell receptor beta chain described here comes from a study of early T cells in non-severe SARS-CoV-2 infection. General study findings and limits: Missing private and CD4 specificities, VDJdb matching favored anti-spike CD8 responses.

TCRdb re-called the 5' RACE reads with MiXCR, one entry per CDR3 protein. The table lists tens of thousands of distinct CDR3 sequences, about 9% of them singletons, with roughly 15% in the top ten. This clonotype was recorded at least ten times. No antigen is known for it. The specimen comprised whole blood, sampled at baseline. The sequence was obtained from an adult who was a healthcare worker with PCR-confirmed SARS-CoV-2 infection or an uninfected control (not recorded which).

CDR3 DNA sequence: TGTGCCAGCAGCTTAGACGCCAGCGACTATGGCTACACCTTC. Protein: CASSLDASDYGYTF. The chain links TRBV11-2 to TRBJ1-2, with D unresolved. The CDR3 length is 14 residues. Deletions cut 0 bases from V and 3 bases from J, with 8 bases between. Germline V CDR1 and CDR2: SGHAT, FQNNGV.